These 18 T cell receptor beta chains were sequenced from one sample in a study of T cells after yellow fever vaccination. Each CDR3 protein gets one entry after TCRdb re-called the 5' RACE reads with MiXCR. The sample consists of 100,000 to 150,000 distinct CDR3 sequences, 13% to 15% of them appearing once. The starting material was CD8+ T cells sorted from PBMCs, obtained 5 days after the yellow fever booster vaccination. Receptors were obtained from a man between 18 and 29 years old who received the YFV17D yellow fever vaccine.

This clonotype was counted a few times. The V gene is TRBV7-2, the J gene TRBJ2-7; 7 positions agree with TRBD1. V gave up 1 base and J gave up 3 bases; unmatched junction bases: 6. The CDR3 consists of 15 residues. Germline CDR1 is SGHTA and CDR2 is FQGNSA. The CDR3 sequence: CASSLVSGTDYEQYF. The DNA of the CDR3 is TGTGCCAGCAGCTTAGTCTCCGGGACAGACTACGAGCAGTACTTC. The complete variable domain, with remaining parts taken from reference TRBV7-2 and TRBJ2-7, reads GAGVSQSPSNKVTEKGKDVELRCDPISGHTALYWYRQSLGQGLEFLIYFQGNSAPDKSGLPSDRFSAERTGGSVSTLTIQRTQQEDSAVYLCASSLVSGTDYEQYFGPGTRLTVT.

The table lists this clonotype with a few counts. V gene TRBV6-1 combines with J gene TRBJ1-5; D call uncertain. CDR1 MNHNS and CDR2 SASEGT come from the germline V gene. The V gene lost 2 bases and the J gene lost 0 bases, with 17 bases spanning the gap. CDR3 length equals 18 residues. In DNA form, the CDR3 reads TGTGCCAGCAGTGAAAGTGGGAAATTTTTATATAGCAATCAGCCCCAGCATTTT. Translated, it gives CASSESGKFLYSNQPQHF.

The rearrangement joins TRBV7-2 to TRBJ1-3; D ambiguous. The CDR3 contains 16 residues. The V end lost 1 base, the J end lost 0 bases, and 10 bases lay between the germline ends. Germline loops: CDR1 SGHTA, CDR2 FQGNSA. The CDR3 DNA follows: TGTGCCAGCAGCTTAGGGTTTTCGACCTCTGGAAACACCATATATTTT. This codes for CASSLGFSTSGNTIYF.

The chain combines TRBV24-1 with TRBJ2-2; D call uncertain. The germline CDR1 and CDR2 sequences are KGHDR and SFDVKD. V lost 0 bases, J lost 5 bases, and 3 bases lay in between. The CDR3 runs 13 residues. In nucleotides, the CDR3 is TGTGCCACCAGTGATTTGTTTACCGGGGAGCTGTTTTTT. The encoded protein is CATSDLFTGELFF.

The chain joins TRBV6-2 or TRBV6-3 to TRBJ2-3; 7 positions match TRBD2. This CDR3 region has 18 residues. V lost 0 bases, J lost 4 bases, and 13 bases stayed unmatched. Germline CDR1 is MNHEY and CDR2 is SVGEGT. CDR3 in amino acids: CASSYSGDYTRGADTQYF. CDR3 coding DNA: TGTGCCAGCAGTTACTCAGGGGACTATACCCGAGGGGCAGATACGCAGTATTTT.

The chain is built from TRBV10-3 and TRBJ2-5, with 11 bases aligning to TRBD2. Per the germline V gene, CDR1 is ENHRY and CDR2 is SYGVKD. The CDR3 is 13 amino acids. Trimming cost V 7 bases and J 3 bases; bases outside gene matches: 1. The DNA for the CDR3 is TGTGCCATCATGGGACTAGCGGAAGAGACCCAGTACTTC. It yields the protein CAIMGLAEETQYF.

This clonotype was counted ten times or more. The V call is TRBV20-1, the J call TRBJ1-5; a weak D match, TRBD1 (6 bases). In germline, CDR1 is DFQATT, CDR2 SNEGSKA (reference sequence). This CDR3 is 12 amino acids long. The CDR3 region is CRAGGGNQPQHF. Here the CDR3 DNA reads TGCAGGGCGGGAGGGGGGAATCAGCCCCAGCATTTT.

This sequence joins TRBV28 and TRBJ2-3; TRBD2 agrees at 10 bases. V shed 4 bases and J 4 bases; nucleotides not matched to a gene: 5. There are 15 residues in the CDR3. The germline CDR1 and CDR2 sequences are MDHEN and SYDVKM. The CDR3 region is CASSSLAGIADTQYF. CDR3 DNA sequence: TGTGCCAGCAGTTCACTAGCGGGGATAGCAGATACGCAGTATTTT.

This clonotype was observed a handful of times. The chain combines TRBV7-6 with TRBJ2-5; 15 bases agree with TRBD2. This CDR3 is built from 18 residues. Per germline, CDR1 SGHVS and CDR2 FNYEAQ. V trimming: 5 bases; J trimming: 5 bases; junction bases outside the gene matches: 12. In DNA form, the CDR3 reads TGTGCCAGCAGCGCATGGACTAGCGGGGGGGCGAAGCAGGAGACCCAGTACTTC. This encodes CASSAWTSGGAKQETQYF. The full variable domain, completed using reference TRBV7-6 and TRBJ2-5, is GAGVSQSPRYKVTKRGQDVALRCDPISGHVSLYWYRQALGQGPEFLTYFNYEAQQDKSGLPNDRFSAERPEGSISTLTIQRTEQRDSAMYRCASSAWTSGGAKQETQYFGPGTRLLVL.

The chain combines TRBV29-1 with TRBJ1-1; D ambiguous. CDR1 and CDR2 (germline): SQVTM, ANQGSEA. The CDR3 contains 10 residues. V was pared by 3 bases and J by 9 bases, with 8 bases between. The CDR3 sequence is CSVDRRQAFF. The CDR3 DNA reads TGCAGCGTTGACAGGCGTCAAGCTTTCTTT.

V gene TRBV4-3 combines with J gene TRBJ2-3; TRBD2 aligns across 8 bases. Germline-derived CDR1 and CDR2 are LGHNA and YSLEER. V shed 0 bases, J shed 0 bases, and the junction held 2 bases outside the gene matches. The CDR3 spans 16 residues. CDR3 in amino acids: CASSQDIAGSTDTQYF. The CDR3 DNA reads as TGCGCCAGCAGCCAAGATATAGCGGGGAGCACAGATACGCAGTATTTT.

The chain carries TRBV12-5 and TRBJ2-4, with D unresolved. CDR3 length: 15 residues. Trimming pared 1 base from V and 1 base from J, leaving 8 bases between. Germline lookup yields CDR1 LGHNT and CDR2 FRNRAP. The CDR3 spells CASGLDSGAKNIQYF. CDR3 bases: TGTGCTAGTGGTTTGGACTCCGGGGCCAAAAACATTCAGTACTTC.

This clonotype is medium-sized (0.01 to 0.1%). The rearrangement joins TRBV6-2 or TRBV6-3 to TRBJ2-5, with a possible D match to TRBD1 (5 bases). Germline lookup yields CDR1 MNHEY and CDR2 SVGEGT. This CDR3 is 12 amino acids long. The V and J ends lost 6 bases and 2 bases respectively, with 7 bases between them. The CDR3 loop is CASSDSQETQYF. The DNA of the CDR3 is TGTGCCAGCAGCGACAGTCAAGAGACCCAGTACTTC.

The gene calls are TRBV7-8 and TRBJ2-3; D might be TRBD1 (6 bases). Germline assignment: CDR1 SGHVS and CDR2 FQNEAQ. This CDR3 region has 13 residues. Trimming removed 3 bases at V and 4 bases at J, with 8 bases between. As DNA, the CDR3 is TGTGCCAGCAGCTTGGGGGCGGCAGATACGCAGTATTTT. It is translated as CASSLGAADTQYF. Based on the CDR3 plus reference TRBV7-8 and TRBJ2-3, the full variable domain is GAGVSQSPRYKVAKRGQDVALRCDPISGHVSLFWYQQALGQGPEFLTYFQNEAQLDKSGLPSDRFFAERPEGSVSTLKIQRTQQEDSAVYLCASSLGAADTQYFGPGTRLTVL.

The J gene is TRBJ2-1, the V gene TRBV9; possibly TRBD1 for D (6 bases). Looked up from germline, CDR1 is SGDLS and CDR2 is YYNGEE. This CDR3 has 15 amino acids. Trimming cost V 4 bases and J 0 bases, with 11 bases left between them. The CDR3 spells CASSRAGDSYNEQFF. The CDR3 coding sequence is TGTGCCAGCAGCCGTGCAGGGGACTCCTACAATGAGCAGTTCTTC.

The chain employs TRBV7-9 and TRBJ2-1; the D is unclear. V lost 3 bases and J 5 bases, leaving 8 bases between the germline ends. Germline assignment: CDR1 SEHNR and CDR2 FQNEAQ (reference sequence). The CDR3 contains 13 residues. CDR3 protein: CASSFPLDNEQFF. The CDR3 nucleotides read TGTGCCAGCAGCTTCCCATTGGACAATGAGCAGTTCTTC.

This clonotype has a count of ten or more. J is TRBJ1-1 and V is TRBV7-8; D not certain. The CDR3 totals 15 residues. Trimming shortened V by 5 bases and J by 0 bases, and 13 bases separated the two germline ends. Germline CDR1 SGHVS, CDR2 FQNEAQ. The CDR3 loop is CASSPYLLMNTEAFF. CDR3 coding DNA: TGTGCCAGCAGCCCATACCTTCTGATGAACACTGAAGCTTTCTTT.

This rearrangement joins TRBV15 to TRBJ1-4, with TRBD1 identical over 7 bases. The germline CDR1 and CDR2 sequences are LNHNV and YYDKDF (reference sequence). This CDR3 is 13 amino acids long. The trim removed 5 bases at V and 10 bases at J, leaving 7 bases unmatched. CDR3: CATSYRSGGKLFF. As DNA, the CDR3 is TGTGCCACCAGCTACCGCTCAGGGGGAAAACTGTTTTTT.